These 14 T cell receptor beta chains share one sample of origin, sequenced in a study of cytomegalovirus exposure and HLA in healthy donors. PCR used 60 Vbeta primers and 13 Jbeta primers. TCRdb's copy holds only in-frame clones and misses some; the assay was immunoSEQ multiplex PCR. The sample consists of some 200,000 clones, 75% to 85% of them appearing once. Sequencing used PBMCs. All receptors derive from a woman aged 45-65 years in good health and CMV-seropositive.

The V gene is TRBV2, the J gene TRBJ2-7, with 8 bases fitting TRBD1. The V gene's germline CDR1 is SNHLY and CDR2 FYNNEI. This CDR3 region has 13 residues. The junction had 5 bases not matched to a gene; V was cut back by 8 bases and J by 2 bases. CDR3 residues: CASARDRTYEQYF. The DNA for the CDR3 is TGTGCCAGCGCTCGGGACAGGACCTACGAGCAGTACTTC.

The chain combines TRBV27 with TRBJ2-7; 7 bases map to TRBD2. CDR1 MNHEY and CDR2 SMNVEV come from the germline V gene (reference sequence). The CDR3 runs to 15 residues. V dropped 6 bases and J dropped 5; count of bases not matched to a gene: 13. In DNA, the CDR3 is TGTGCCAGCAGCCCCCATACAGGACTAGTCAACGAGCAGTACTTC. Translated: CASSPHTGLVNEQYF.

The rearrangement uses TRBV29-1 and TRBJ1-2, with 9 bases lining up with TRBD1. The CDR3 covers 11 residues. Germline V gene sequence: CDR1 SQVTM, CDR2 ANQGSEA. The ends lost 7 bases at V and 8 bases at J; junction bases unmatched: 5. The CDR3, as DNA: TGCAGCGGAGGGACAGGGATAGGCTACACCTTC. It is translated as CSGGTGIGYTF.

The rearrangement links TRBV7-8 to TRBJ1-1, with D unclear. The CDR3 runs to 13 residues. V was shortened by 1 base and J by 1 base, with 4 bases between the two germline ends. The germline V gene encodes CDR1 SGHVS and CDR2 FQNEAQ. CDR3 protein: CASSLGANTEAFF. The CDR3 nucleotides read TGTGCCAGCAGCTTAGGGGCGAACACTGAAGCTTTCTTT. Full variable domain (rest looked up from reference TRBV7-8 and TRBJ1-1): GAGVSQSPRYKVAKRGQDVALRCDPISGHVSLFWYQQALGQGPEFLTYFQNEAQLDKSGLPSDRFFAERPEGSVSTLKIQRTQQEDSAVYLCASSLGANTEAFFGQGTRLTVV.

This clone was picked up one time. The V and J genes are TRBV4-3 and TRBJ2-5, with unresolved D. The CDR3 is 15 residues long. CDR1 is LGHNA and CDR2 is YSLEER in the germline V gene. With 2 bases removed from V and 2 bases from J, the gap between germline ends came to 12 bases. The CDR3 sequence is CASSQSRGLQETQYF. The CDR3, as DNA: TGCGCCAGCAGCCAATCCCGAGGTCTACAAGAGACCCAGTACTTC.

This chain joins TRBV7-2 and TRBJ1-5, with D tentatively TRBD1 (6 bases). Germline V gives CDR1 SGHTA, CDR2 FQGNSA. Trimming removed 4 bases from V and 2 bases from J, with 15 bases in between. This CDR3 contains 16 residues. As DNA, the CDR3 is TGTGCCAGCAGCTCTCAGGGGTTGCACGGCAATCAGCCCCAGCATTTT. Translating gives CASSSQGLHGNQPQHF.

The V and J genes are TRBV5-4 and TRBJ2-3, with 9 bases matching TRBD1. The CDR3 has 16 amino acids. Germline trimming cut 2 bases from V and 5 bases from J; bases unmatched to any gene: 9. Per germline, CDR1 SGHNT and CDR2 YYREEE (reference sequence). The CDR3 is CASSFRRGQGGDTQYF. The DNA of the CDR3 is TGTGCCAGCAGCTTCCGACGGGGACAGGGAGGAGATACGCAGTATTTT.

This chain links TRBV5-1 with TRBJ1-2; 10 positions match TRBD1. J was trimmed by 8 bases and V by 3 bases; bases with no gene match: 7. Germline CDR1 is SGHRS and CDR2 is YFSETQ. The CDR3 runs 14 residues. CDR3 in amino acids: CASSSGTGAPGYTF. The CDR3 DNA reads as TGCGCCAGCAGCTCCGGGACAGGGGCCCCGGGCTACACCTTC.

This sequence joins TRBV6-5 and TRBJ2-7, with D perhaps TRBD2 (6 bases). Germline V gene sequence: CDR1 MNHEY, CDR2 SVGAGI. The CDR3 has 13 amino acids. Trimming removed 10 bases at V and 2 bases at J, with 15 bases between. CDR3 bases: TGTGCCACAGGGCGGGGCCGAACCTACGAGCAGTACTTC. Protein: CATGRGRTYEQYF.

V usage is TRBV29-1 and J usage is TRBJ1-2; D perhaps matches TRBD1 (6 bases). V lost 6 bases to trimming and J lost 6 bases, with 17 bases between them. The CDR3 consists of 13 residues. Germline CDR1 reads SQVTM; CDR2 reads ANQGSEA. CDR3 sequence (DNA): TGCAGCGTAACAACCCGGACAGCCGATGGCTACACCTTC. Residues: CSVTTRTADGYTF.

The chain is built from TRBV29-1 and TRBJ2-2; 9 nucleotides match TRBD1. From germline, CDR1 is SQVTM and CDR2 ANQGSEA. The CDR3 is 17 amino acids. V was clipped by 1 base and J by 5 bases; unmatched bases: 11. The chain's CDR3 is CSVEATGGRGYTGELFF. Here the CDR3 DNA reads TGCAGCGTTGAAGCGACAGGGGGAAGAGGGTATACCGGGGAGCTGTTTTTT.

This chain joins TRBV10-2 and TRBJ2-1; maybe TRBD2 (6 bases). Germline V CDR1 and CDR2: WSHSY, SAAADI. Trimming took off 8 bases at V and 1 base at J, with 9 bases between the two ends. This CDR3 is 13 amino acids long. In DNA, the CDR3 is TGCGCCAGCGGGGACTTATCCTACAATGAGCAGTTCTTC. It is translated as CASGDLSYNEQFF.

The rearrangement joins TRBV6-5 to TRBJ1-2; TRBD1 aligns across 7 bases. Losses at the gene ends were 6 bases for V and 8 bases for J; bases not matched to a gene: 9. The length of the CDR3 is 13 residues. CDR1 is MNHEY, CDR2 SVGAGI, per germline. DNA of the CDR3: TGTGCCAGCAGGGATAGAGGGGGCGCAGGCTACACCTTC. Its protein product is CASRDRGGAGYTF.

The rearrangement joins TRBV11-3 to TRBJ2-2, with 11 bases matching TRBD1. This CDR3 comprises 16 residues. Germline V gene lookup returns CDR1 SGHNT and CDR2 YENEEA. V lost 5 bases to trimming and J lost 8 bases; unmatched junction nucleotides: 10. The CDR3 sequence is CASSLGGQGAGGELFF. The CDR3, as DNA: TGTGCCAGCAGCCTGGGAGGACAGGGGGCCGGGGGGGAGCTGTTTTTT.